Listed below are T cell receptor beta chains from one sample, sequenced in a study of graft-versus-host responses after intestinal transplantation. The method was immunoSEQ multiplex PCR; TCRdb's version includes in-frame clones alone and lacks a portion of them. Here the sample spans around 100,000 clones, approximately 93% being singletons. The antigens of these receptors remain unknown. Sample: unstimulated CD8+ T cells sorted from spleen or lymph node cells, taken before transplant. These receptors originate from a human donor who was the organ donor for an intestinal transplant. Each CDR3 is given without its conserved first and last residue. D genes are given only for firm matches.

D gene,V gene,CDR3 protein
TRBD2,TRBV4-2,ASSGVAGPLEEQY
-,TRBV21-1,ASSKRQTYEQY
-,TRBV7-6,ASSFGRGSYEQY
-,TRBV6-5,ASSYTEVSSYNEQF
-,TRBV14,ASSQFSLGDTQY
TRBD2,TRBV4-2,ASSQDRSGRDISYEQY
-,TRBV28,ASRVLTGSSGYT
-,TRBV7-6,ASSLKGGAGNTIY
TRBD2,TRBV4-1,ASSQERTSGSNNEQF
TRBD2,TRBV19,ASRRGSSYEQY
-,TRBV27,ASSLVSTDTQY
-,TRBV30,AWSHTGRTDGYT
TRBD1,TRBV11-2,ASSLVRDRTGELF
-,TRBV7-2,ASSYTGELF
TRBD2,TRBV7-9,ASSSLAGEFTDTQY
-,TRBV14,ASSQSLNPGVETQY
-,TRBV2,ASSETGNPTDTQY
TRBD2,TRBV2,ASSELVGTRGESEQF
TRBD1,TRBV2,ASSAGTGGGETQY
-,TRBV6-6,ASSGVSARSYEQY
TRBD2,TRBV5-4,ASSLGGLVTEQY
-,TRBV20-1,SATATYGYT
TRBD1,TRBV29-1,SVVGQSHGYT
-,TRBV7-2,ASSPPPMTEAF
TRBD2,TRBV7-6,ASSLARLPSGGEQF
TRBD2,TRBV4-2,ASSHEGLAGDKQY
-,TRBV4-1,ASSQDIVFGGSQVQY
TRBD1,TRBV5-4,ASSRTKQGFDNEQF
TRBD2,TRBV19,ASSGIGTSDPEQY
-,TRBV19,ASSIVGEGDTEAF
TRBD1,TRBV28,ASSPLDRVYEQY
-,TRBV11-3,ASSARGTQETQY
-,TRBV5-1,ASSLGGTTEAF
-,TRBV4-1,ASSQEGRGYGYT
-,TRBV4-1,ASSQGGRPAVSGANVLT
-,TRBV7-3,ASSLGPAPYEQY
-,TRBV6-1,ASREKGSYNEQF
TRBD2,TRBV4-1,ASSQVLAVSYEQY
-,TRBV4-1,ASSQDGAGIGKNIQY
TRBD1,TRBV4-1,ASSQVSGDRVGETQY
-,TRBV4-1,ASSLQLAETQY
-,TRBV11-2,ASSLDALGGPTDTQY
-,TRBV2,ASSDSREGLF
TRBD1,TRBV6-5,ASSGGTGDAYEQY
TRBD2,TRBV6-1,ASSARLAGSYEQY
-,TRBV7-9,ASSLSLGAKNIQY
-,TRBV6-1,ASTYIDLGQPQH